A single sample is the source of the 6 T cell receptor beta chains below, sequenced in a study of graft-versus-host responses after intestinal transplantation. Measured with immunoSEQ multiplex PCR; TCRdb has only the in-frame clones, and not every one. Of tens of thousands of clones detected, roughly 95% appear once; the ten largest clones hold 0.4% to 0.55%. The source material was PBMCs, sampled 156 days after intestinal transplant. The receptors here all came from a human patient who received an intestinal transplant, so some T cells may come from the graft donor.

CDR3 DNA sequence: TGTGCCAGCAGCCGACGACAGGGTCCGACTGAAGCTTTCTTT. Amino acids: CASSRRQGPTEAFF. V is TRBV7-4 and J is TRBJ1-1; 7 bases align to TRBD1. CDR1 is SGHVT and CDR2 is SQSDAQ in the germline V gene. J lost 5 bases, V lost 5 bases, and 8 bases had no gene match. The CDR3 spans 14 residues. Full variable domain (rest looked up from reference TRBV7-4 and TRBJ1-1): GAGVSQSPRYKVAKRGRDVALRCDSISGHVTLYWYRQTLGQGSEVLTYSQSDAQRDKSGRPSGRFSAERPERSVSTLKIQRTEQGDSAVYLCASSRRQGPTEAFFGQGTRLTVV.

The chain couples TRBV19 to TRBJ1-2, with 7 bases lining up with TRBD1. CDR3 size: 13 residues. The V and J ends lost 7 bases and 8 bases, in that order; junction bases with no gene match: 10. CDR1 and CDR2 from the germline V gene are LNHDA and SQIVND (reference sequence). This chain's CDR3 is CASTNTGVLGYTF. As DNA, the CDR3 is TGTGCCAGTACGAATACAGGGGTCCTGGGCTACACCTTC.

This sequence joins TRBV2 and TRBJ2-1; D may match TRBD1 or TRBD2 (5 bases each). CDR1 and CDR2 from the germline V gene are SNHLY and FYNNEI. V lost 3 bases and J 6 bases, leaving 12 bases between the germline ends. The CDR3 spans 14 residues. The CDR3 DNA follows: TGTGCCAGCAGTGATAAGCAGGGACCCAATGAGCAGTTCTTC. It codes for CASSDKQGPNEQFF.

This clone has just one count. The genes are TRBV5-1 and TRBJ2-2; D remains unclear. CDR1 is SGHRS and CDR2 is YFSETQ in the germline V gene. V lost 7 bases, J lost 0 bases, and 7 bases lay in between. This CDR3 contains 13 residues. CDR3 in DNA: TGCGCCAGCGCCCTGCCGAACACCGGGGAGCTGTTTTTT. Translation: CASALPNTGELFF.

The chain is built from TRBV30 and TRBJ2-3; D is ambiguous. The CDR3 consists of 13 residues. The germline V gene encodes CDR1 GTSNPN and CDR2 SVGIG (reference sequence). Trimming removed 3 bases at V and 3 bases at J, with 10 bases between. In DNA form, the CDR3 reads TGTGCCTGGAGGTATGTGAGGACAGATACGCAGTATTTT. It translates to CAWRYVRTDTQYF.

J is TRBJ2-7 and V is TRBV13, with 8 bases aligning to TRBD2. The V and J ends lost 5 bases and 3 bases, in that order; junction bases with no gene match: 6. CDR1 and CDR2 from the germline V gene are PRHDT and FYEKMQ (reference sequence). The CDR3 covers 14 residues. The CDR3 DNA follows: TGTGCCAGCAGCCACGGACTAGCTCTCTACGAGCAGTACTTC. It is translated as CASSHGLALYEQYF. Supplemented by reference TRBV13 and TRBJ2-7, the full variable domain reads AAGVIQSPRHLIKEKRETATLKCYPIPRHDTVYWYQQGPGQDPQFLISFYEKMQSDKGSIPDRFSAQQFSDYHSELNMSSLELGDSALYFCASSHGLALYEQYFGPGTRLTVT.